This is a list of T cell receptor beta chains from one sample in a study of technical replicates of blood from a few donors. Clones were read by immunoSEQ multiplex PCR, and TCRdb kept only the in-frame ones, dropping some. The sample has some 90,000 clones, around 96% seen once. The sequenced sample was T cells isolated from PBMCs. The receptors originated from a human donor in good health. Each CDR3 is given with its conserved first and last residue. Each record gives: CDR3 protein, V gene, D gene, J gene. D genes are given only for firm matches.

CASSLGLRGLTSYEQYF | TRBV13 | TRBD1 | TRBJ2-7
CASSASGTSGFTDTQYF | TRBV9 | TRBD2 | TRBJ2-3
CASTPSVGGTDTQYF | TRBV5-4 | NA | TRBJ2-3
CASSYSSPTPDTEAFF | TRBV6-5 | NA | TRBJ1-1
CASSPGGTQPQHF | TRBV6-4 | NA | TRBJ1-5
CASSDQAGGANYGYTF | TRBV19 | NA | TRBJ1-2
CASSLVLGRGLMNTEAFF | TRBV5-1 | NA | TRBJ1-1
CSVEVSGSAFF | TRBV29-1 | NA | TRBJ1-1
CASSEIYEQYF | TRBV6-5 | NA | TRBJ2-7
CASSSLAGTTADTQYF | TRBV11-3 | TRBD2 | TRBJ2-3
CASSFGGDTEAFF | TRBV11-3 | NA | TRBJ1-1